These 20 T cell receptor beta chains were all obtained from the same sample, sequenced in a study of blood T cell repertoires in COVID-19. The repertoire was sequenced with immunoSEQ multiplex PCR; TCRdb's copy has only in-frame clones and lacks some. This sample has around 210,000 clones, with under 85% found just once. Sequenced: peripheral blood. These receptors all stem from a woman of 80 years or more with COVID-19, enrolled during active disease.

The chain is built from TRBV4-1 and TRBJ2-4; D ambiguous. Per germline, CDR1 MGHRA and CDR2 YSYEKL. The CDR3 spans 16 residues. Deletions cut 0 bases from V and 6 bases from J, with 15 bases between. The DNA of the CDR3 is TGCGCCAGCAGCCAAGATTGGGCAGCAACTGGAAACATTCAGTACTTC. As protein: CASSQDWAATGNIQYF.

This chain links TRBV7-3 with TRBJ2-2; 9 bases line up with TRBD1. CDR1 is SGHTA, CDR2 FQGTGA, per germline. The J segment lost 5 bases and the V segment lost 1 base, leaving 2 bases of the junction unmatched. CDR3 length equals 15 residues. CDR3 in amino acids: CASSLKTGGTGELFF. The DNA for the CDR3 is TGTGCCAGCAGCTTAAAGACAGGGGGTACCGGGGAGCTGTTTTTT.

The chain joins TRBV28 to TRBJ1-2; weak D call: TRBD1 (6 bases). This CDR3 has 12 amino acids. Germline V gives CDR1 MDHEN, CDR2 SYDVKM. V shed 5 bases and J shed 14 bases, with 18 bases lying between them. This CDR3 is CASSPGHRVLTF. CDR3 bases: TGTGCCAGCAGTCCGGGACACAGGGTTTTAACCTTC.

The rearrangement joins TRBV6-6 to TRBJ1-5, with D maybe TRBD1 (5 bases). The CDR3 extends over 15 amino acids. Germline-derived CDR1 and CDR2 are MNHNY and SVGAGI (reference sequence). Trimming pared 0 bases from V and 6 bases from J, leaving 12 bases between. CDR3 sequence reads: CASSYSWDLGQPQHF. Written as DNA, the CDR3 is TGTGCCAGCAGTTACTCGTGGGACTTAGGTCAGCCCCAGCATTTT.

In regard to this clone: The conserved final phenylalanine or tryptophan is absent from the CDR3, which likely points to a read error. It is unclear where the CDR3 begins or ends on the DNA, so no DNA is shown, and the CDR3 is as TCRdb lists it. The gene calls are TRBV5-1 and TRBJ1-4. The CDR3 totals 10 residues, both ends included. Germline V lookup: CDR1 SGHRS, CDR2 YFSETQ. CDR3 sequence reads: CASSLCAAAS.

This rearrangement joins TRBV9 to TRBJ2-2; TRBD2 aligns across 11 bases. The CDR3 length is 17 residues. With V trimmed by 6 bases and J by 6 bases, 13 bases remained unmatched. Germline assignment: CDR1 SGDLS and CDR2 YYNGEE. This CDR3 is CASKKGLAGGSPGELFF. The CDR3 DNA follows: TGTGCCAGCAAGAAGGGTCTAGCGGGAGGAAGCCCCGGGGAGCTGTTTTTT.

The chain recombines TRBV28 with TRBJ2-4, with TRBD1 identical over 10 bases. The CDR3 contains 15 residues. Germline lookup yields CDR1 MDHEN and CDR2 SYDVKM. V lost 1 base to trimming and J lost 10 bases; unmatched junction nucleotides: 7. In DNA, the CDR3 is TGTGCCAGCAGTTTATCCCACGGGACAGGGGTAATTCAGTACTTC. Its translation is CASSLSHGTGVIQYF.

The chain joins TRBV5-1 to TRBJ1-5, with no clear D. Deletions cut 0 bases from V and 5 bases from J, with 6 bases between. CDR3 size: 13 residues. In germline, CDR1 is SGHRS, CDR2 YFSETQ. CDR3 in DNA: TGCGCCAGCAGCTTGGGCGGAGATCAGCCCCAGCATTTT. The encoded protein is CASSLGGDQPQHF.

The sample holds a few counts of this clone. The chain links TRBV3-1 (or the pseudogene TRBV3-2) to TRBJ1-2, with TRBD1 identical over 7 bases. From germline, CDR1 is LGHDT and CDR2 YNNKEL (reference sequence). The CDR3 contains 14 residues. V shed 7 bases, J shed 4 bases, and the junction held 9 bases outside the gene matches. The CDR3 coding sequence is TGTGCCAGCACTCCCCGCGGACAGGCCTATGGCTACACCTTC. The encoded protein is CASTPRGQAYGYTF.

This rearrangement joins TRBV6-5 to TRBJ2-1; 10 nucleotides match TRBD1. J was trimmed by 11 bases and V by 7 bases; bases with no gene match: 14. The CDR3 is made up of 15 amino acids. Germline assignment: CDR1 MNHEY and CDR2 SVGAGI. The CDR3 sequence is CASTLDRGLKGKQFF. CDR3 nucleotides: TGTGCCAGCACTTTAGACAGGGGGCTTAAAGGAAAGCAGTTCTTC.

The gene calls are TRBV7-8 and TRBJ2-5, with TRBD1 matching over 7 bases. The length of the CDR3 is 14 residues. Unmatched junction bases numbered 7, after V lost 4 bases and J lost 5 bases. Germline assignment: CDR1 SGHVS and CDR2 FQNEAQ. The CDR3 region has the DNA TGTGCCAGCAGCTCCAGGGGGAGTCGGGAGACCCAGTACTTC. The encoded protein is CASSSRGSRETQYF.

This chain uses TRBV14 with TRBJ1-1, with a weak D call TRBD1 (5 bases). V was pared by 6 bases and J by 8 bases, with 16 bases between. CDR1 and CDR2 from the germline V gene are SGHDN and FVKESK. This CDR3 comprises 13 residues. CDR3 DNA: TGTGCCAGCAGGCGGGTACCCGGGGGAGAAGCTTTCTTT. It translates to CASRRVPGGEAFF.

The CDR3 sequence is CASQINEKLFF. Here the CDR3 DNA reads TGTGCCAGCCAGATTAATGAAAAACTGTTTTTT. J is TRBJ1-4 and V is TRBV28, with no clear D. The germline gives CDR1 MDHEN, CDR2 SYDVKM. Trimming stripped 8 bases from V and 4 bases from J, with 5 bases between. This CDR3 region has 11 residues.

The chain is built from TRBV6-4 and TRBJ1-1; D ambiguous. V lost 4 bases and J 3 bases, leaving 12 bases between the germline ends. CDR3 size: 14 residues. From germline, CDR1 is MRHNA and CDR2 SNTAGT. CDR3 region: CASSATTGDTEAFF. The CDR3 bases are TGTGCCAGCAGTGCAACCACGGGAGACACTGAAGCTTTCTTT.

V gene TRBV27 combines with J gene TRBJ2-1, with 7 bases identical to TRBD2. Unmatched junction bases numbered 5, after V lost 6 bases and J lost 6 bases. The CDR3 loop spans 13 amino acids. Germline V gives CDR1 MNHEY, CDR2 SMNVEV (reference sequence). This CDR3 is CASRGSSGNEQFF. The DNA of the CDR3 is TGTGCCAGCAGGGGATCTAGCGGCAATGAGCAGTTCTTC.

Here the CDR3 reads CASSSQASSYNEQFF. In DNA form, the CDR3 reads TGTGCCAGCAGCTCACAGGCGAGCTCCTACAATGAGCAGTTCTTC. This chain uses TRBV5-5 with TRBJ2-1, with D possibly TRBD1 on 5 matching bases. With 3 bases removed from V and 0 bases from J, the gap between germline ends came to 10 bases. The CDR3 consists of 15 residues. Per germline, CDR1 SGHKS and CDR2 YYEKEE (reference sequence). Together with reference TRBV5-5 and TRBJ2-1, the CDR3 gives the full variable domain: DAGVTQSPTHLIKTRGQQVTLRCSPISGHKSVSWYQQVLGQGPQFIFQYYEKEERGRGNFPDRFSARQFPNYSSELNVNALLLGDSALYLCASSSQASSYNEQFFGPGTRLTVL.

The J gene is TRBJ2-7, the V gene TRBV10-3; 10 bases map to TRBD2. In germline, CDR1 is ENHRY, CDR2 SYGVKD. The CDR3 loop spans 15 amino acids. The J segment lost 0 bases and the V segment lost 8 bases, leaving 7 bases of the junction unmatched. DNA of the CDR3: TGTGCCATCTCGGTAGCTAGCGGGAGCTCCTACGAGCAGTACTTC. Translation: CAISVASGSSYEQYF.

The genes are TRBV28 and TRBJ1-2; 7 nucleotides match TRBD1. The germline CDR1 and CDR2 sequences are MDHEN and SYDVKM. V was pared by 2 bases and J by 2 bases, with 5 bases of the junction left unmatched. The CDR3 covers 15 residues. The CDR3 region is CASSLISRGNYGYTF. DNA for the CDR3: TGTGCCAGCAGTTTAATAAGCAGGGGGAACTATGGCTACACCTTC.

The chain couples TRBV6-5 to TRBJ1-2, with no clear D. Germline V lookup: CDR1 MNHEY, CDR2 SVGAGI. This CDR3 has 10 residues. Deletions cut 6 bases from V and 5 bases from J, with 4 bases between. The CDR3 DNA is TGTGCCAGCAGCCCGTATGGCTACACCTTC. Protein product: CASSPYGYTF.

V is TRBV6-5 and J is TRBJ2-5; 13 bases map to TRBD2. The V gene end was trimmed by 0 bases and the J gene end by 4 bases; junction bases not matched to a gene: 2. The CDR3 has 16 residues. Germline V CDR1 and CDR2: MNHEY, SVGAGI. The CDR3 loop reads CASSYSRTSGRETQYF. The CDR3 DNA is TGTGCCAGCAGTTACTCGCGGACTAGCGGGAGAGAGACCCAGTACTTC.